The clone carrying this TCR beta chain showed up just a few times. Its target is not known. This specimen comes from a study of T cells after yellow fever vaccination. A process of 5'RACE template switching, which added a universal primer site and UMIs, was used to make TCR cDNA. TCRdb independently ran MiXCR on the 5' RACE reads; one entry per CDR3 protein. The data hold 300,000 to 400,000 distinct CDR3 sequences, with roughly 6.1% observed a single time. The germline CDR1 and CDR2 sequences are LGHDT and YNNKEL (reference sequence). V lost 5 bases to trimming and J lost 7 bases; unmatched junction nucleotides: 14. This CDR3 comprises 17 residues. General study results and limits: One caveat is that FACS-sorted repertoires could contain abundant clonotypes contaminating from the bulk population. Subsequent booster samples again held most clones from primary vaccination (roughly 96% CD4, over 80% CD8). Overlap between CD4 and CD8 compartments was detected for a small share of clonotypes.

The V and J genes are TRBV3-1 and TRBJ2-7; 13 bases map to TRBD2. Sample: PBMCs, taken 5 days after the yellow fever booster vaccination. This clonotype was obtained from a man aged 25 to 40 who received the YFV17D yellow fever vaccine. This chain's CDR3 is CASSAHLGLAGEDEQYF. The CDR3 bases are TGTGCCAGCAGCGCTCATCTAGGACTAGCGGGAGAGGATGAGCAGTACTTC.